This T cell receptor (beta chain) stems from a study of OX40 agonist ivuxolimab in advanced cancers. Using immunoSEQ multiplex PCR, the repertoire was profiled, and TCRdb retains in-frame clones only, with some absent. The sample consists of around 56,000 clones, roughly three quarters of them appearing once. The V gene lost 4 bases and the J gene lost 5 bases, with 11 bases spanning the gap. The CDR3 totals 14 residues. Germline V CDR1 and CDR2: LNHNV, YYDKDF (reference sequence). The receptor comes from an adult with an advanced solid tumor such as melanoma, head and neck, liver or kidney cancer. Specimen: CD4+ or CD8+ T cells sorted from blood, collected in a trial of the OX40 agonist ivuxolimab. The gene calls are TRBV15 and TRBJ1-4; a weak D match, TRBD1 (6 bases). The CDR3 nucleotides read TGTGCCACCAGCAAACAGGGAGGGAATGAAAAACTGTTTTTT. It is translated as CATSKQGGNEKLFF.